The next 2 T cell receptor beta chains were all read from a single sample in a study of blood T cells in healthy people across ages. Using a J-beta primer mix together with a sample-barcoded 5' primer, a second PCR was run for 7 to 11 cycles. TCRdb reprocessed the 5' RACE reads via MiXCR and lists one record per CDR3 protein. The data contain about 640,000 distinct CDR3 sequences, less than 35% of them singletons. Sequenced sample: blood. Receptors were obtained from a woman older than 75 in good health.

This clonotype was recorded at least ten times. The rearrangement uses TRBV20-1 and TRBJ1-2, with D perhaps TRBD1 (5 bases). The CDR3 has 14 amino acids. Per germline, CDR1 DFQATT and CDR2 SNEGSKA (reference sequence). The V and J ends lost 0 bases and 8 bases respectively, with 16 bases between them. CDR3 amino acids: CSARDPGPGGGYTF. Written as DNA, the CDR3 is TGCAGTGCTAGAGATCCAGGGCCCGGGGGGGGCTACACCTTC.

This clonotype showed up just a few times. This could be a read error, since a much larger clone is one nucleotide away. DNA for the CDR3: TGTGCCAGCAGCTTCGACAGGGGGAACTATGGCTGCACCTTC. Protein product: CASSFDRGNYGCTF. This sequence joins TRBV7-2 and TRBJ1-2; 9 nucleotides agree with TRBD1. CDR1 and CDR2 (germline): SGHTA, FQGNSA. The CDR3 has 14 residues.